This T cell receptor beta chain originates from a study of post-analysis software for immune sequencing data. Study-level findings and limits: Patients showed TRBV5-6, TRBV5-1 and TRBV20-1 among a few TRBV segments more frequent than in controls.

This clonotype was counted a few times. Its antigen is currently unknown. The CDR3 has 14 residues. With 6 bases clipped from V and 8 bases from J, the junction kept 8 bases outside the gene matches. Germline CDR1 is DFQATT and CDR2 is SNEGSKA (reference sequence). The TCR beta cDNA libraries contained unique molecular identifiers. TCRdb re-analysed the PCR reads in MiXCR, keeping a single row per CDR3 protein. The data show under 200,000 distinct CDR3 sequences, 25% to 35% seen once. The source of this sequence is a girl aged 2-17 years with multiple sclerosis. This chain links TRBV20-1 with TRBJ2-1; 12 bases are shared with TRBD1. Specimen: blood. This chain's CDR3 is CSATGTGGLDEQFF. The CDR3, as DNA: TGCAGTGCAACCGGGACAGGGGGCTTGGATGAGCAGTTCTTC.